The 32 T cell receptor beta chains below come from one sample, sequenced in a study of cytomegalovirus exposure and HLA in healthy donors. The table came from immunoSEQ multiplex PCR; TCRdb's copy has only in-frame clones and leaves some out. Altogether roughly 130,000 clones are present, around nine tenths being singletons, with the ten largest covering 1.4%. Specimen: PBMCs. The receptors derive from a man between 25 and 39 years old in good health and CMV-seronegative.

The CDR3 nucleotides are TGTGCCAGCAGCGTTAGCGGGAACGGGTTCAATGAGCAGTTCTTC. This gives the protein CASSVSGNGFNEQFF. The V gene is TRBV9, the J gene TRBJ2-1; the match to TRBD2 covers 8 bases. Germline assignment: CDR1 SGDLS and CDR2 YYNGEE. The CDR3 is 15 amino acids. The ends lost 2 bases at V and 6 bases at J; junction bases unmatched: 7.

The CDR3 loop is CASSWGLARTGELFF. Written as DNA, the CDR3 is TGTGCCAGCAGCTGGGGACTAGCGAGAACCGGGGAGCTGTTTTTT. The V gene is TRBV5-4, the J gene TRBJ2-2, with TRBD2 identical over 10 bases. CDR3 length: 15 amino acids. The V segment lost 3 bases and the J segment 5 bases; nucleotides outside the gene matches: 4. The V gene's germline CDR1 is SGHNT and CDR2 YYREEE (reference sequence).

This clone turned up a few times. The chain is built from TRBV29-1 and TRBJ2-2, with 10 bases lining up with TRBD2. Trimming took 3 bases from V and 3 from J; bases not matched to a gene: 16. CDR3 length: 19 residues. Germline CDR1 and CDR2: SQVTM and ANQGSEA. CDR3 bases: TGCAGCGTTGAGGGCCATGAGGCTAGCGGGAGTCCCGACACCGGGGAGCTGTTTTTT. Its translation: CSVEGHEASGSPDTGELFF.

The sample holds a few counts of this clone. The chain joins TRBV2 to TRBJ2-7, with 10 bases that match TRBD2. This CDR3 has 14 amino acids. Germline V gene sequence: CDR1 SNHLY, CDR2 FYNNEI. The junction had 2 bases not matched to a gene; V was cut back by 6 bases and J by 0 bases. CDR3 sequence reads: CASSGLAASYEQYF. CDR3 DNA: TGTGCCAGCAGCGGACTAGCGGCCTCCTACGAGCAGTACTTC.

This clone was recorded a few times. This rearrangement joins TRBV6-5 to TRBJ1-2; D call uncertain. This CDR3 is built from 16 residues. Trimming shortened V by 2 bases and J by 5 bases, and 18 bases separated the two germline ends. Germline V gives CDR1 MNHEY, CDR2 SVGAGI. This CDR3 is CASSYNLGEGKYGYTF. CDR3 sequence (DNA): TGTGCCAGCAGTTACAATCTTGGGGAGGGAAAGTATGGCTACACCTTC.

This chain uses TRBV27 with TRBJ1-4; the match to TRBD1 covers 8 bases. Trimming removed 5 bases from V and 8 bases from J; junction bases left unmatched: 7. CDR1 is MNHEY, CDR2 SMNVEV, per germline (reference sequence). This CDR3 is 14 amino acids long. The CDR3 is CASSLQGDFEKLFF. CDR3 sequence (DNA): TGTGCCAGCAGTCTACAGGGGGATTTCGAAAAACTGTTTTTT.

This chain links TRBV2 with TRBJ2-7; the match to TRBD1 covers 9 bases. Germline V gene data show CDR1 as SNHLY and CDR2 as FYNNEI. The V gene end was trimmed by 6 bases and the J gene end by 4 bases; junction bases not matched to a gene: 7. CDR3 size: 14 residues. The CDR3 nucleotides read TGTGCCAGCAGGGAGGGGACAGGGTTATACGAGCAGTACTTC. This encodes CASREGTGLYEQYF.

The V gene is TRBV5-1, the J gene TRBJ1-1, with TRBD1 as a possible D gene (5 bases). V was cut by 1 base and J by 4 bases, with 20 bases left in between. This CDR3 has 17 amino acids. Per germline, CDR1 SGHRS and CDR2 YFSETQ. In DNA form, the CDR3 reads TGCGCCAGCAGCTTGCGGGCACGCGGGGCCCGGACCACTGAAGCTTTCTTT. Residues: CASSLRARGARTTEAFF.

The V gene is TRBV5-4, the J gene TRBJ1-1; the D gene is possibly TRBD1 (5 bases). This CDR3 spans 13 amino acids. V was trimmed by 4 bases and J by 1 base, leaving 8 bases between them. Germline CDR1 and CDR2: SGHNT and YYREEE (reference sequence). CDR3 bases: TGTGCCAGCAGCGCTGACAGGAACACTGAAGCTTTCTTT. It yields the protein CASSADRNTEAFF.

The rearrangement links TRBV11-2 to TRBJ2-2; 12 bases match TRBD2. Germline loops: CDR1 SGHAT, CDR2 FQNNGV. With 5 bases clipped from V and 5 bases from J, the junction kept 3 bases outside the gene matches. This CDR3 is 15 amino acids long. The chain's CDR3 is CASSIGLAGTGELFF. The CDR3 nucleotides read TGTGCCAGCAGCATAGGACTAGCGGGAACCGGGGAGCTGTTTTTT.

V usage is TRBV5-6 and J usage is TRBJ1-1; D uncertain. The germline CDR1 and CDR2 sequences are SGHDT and YYEEEE. V was clipped by 2 bases and J by 1 base, with 12 bases between them. CDR3 size: 15 residues. CDR3 protein: CASSFGAGENTEAFF. The DNA of the CDR3 is TGTGCCAGCAGCTTCGGCGCAGGCGAGAACACTGAAGCTTTCTTT.

This chain uses TRBV30 with TRBJ2-2; a possible D gene is TRBD2 (6 bases). V gave up 3 bases and J gave up 2 bases, with 37 bases separating them. There are 23 residues in the CDR3. Germline V CDR1 and CDR2: GTSNPN, SVGIG (reference sequence). In DNA, the CDR3 is TGTGCCTGGAGGGGTACCCTTCCCCCGATCACCGGATCGGGGGTTTCCAACACCGGGGAGCTGTTTTTT. Translation gives CAWRGTLPPITGSGVSNTGELFF.

The rearrangement joins TRBV2 to TRBJ1-1; D perhaps matches TRBD1 (6 bases). CDR1 and CDR2 (germline): SNHLY, FYNNEI. This CDR3 is built from 12 residues. V lost 6 bases to trimming and J lost 4 bases, with 9 bases between them. CDR3 DNA sequence: TGTGCCAGCAGACAGGGTTTCACTGAAGCTTTCTTT. Translated: CASRQGFTEAFF.

The chain is built from TRBV11-2 and TRBJ2-7, with 11 bases fitting TRBD1. V gave up 5 bases and J gave up 6 bases; unmatched junction bases: 0. CDR1 SGHAT and CDR2 FQNNGV come from the germline V gene. The CDR3 runs 12 residues. CDR3 amino acids: CASSGTGGEQYF. In DNA, the CDR3 is TGTGCCAGCAGCGGGACAGGGGGCGAGCAGTACTTC.

This chain connects TRBV7-9 to TRBJ1-2; D possibly corresponds to TRBD1 (5 bases). The CDR3 covers 15 residues. Germline V gives CDR1 SEHNR, CDR2 FQNEAQ (reference sequence). Deletions cut 5 bases from V and 0 bases from J, with 13 bases between. The CDR3 here is CASSPQGGTNYGYTF. Written as DNA, the CDR3 is TGTGCCAGCAGCCCTCAGGGTGGAACTAACTATGGCTACACCTTC.

V usage is TRBV10-1 and J usage is TRBJ2-7, with 9 bases fitting TRBD1. The junction had 12 bases not matched to a gene; V was cut back by 6 bases and J by 3 bases. Germline V gives CDR1 WNHNN, CDR2 SYGVQD (reference sequence). The CDR3 sequence is 16 residues long. The CDR3 DNA reads as TGCGCCAGCAGCGCGGACAGGGGAGTAGATCGCTACGAGCAGTACTTC. Translated, it gives CASSADRGVDRYEQYF.

The rearrangement uses TRBV30 and TRBJ2-1, with 9 bases aligning to TRBD2. This CDR3 comprises 13 residues. Trimming took 7 bases from V and 7 from J; bases not matched to a gene: 8. Germline V lookup: CDR1 GTSNPN, CDR2 SVGIG (reference sequence). CDR3 region: CALREGVPNEQFF. The CDR3 DNA follows: TGTGCCTTGCGGGAGGGTGTTCCGAATGAGCAGTTCTTC.

V gene TRBV30 combines with J gene TRBJ2-5, with D uncertain. Germline values: CDR1 GTSNPN, CDR2 SVGIG (reference sequence). V was shortened by 1 base and J by 1 base, with 7 bases between the two germline ends. The CDR3 runs 13 residues. The DNA for the CDR3 is TGTGCCTGGAGTGGAGGTCTCCAAGAGACCCAGTACTTC. Translated: CAWSGGLQETQYF.

This clone occurred a few times. This chain connects TRBV18 to TRBJ2-6; 9 nucleotides agree with TRBD1. V lost 6 bases to trimming and J lost 0 bases; unmatched junction nucleotides: 6. CDR1 and CDR2 (germline): KGHSH, LQKENI. The CDR3 has 17 amino acids. In DNA, the CDR3 is TGTGCCAGCTCCCGGGGACAGGGAAGCTCTGGGGCCAACGTCCTGACTTTC. Its translation is CASSRGQGSSGANVLTF.

Written as DNA, the CDR3 is TGTGCCAGCGCCTCCCCGAGGGCAGATACGCAGTATTTT. Encoded protein: CASASPRADTQYF. The chain combines TRBV11-3 with TRBJ2-3; tentative D call: TRBD2 (5 bases). The CDR3 is made up of 13 amino acids. Looked up from germline, CDR1 is SGHNT and CDR2 is YENEEA. Trimming took 8 bases from V and 4 from J, leaving 13 bases between them.

The chain couples TRBV11-2 to TRBJ2-5; possibly TRBD1 for D (7 bases). From germline, CDR1 is SGHAT and CDR2 FQNNGV. The V end was cut by 5 bases, the J end by 2 bases, with 15 bases between. The CDR3 contains 15 residues. The CDR3 spells CASSSAGQPQETQYF. CDR3 DNA sequence: TGTGCCAGCAGCAGCGCGGGACAGCCTCAAGAGACCCAGTACTTC.

The chain is built from TRBV5-1 and TRBJ2-5; a possible D gene is TRBD2 (6 bases). Germline V gene sequence: CDR1 SGHRS, CDR2 YFSETQ. The CDR3 spans 15 residues. V lost 1 base to trimming and J lost 7 bases, with 17 bases between them. The CDR3 nucleotides are TGCGCCAGCAGCTTGTCTACGGGAGAACTAACGACCCAGTACTTC. This translates into CASSLSTGELTTQYF.

The chain has TRBV13 and TRBJ2-1; tentative D call: TRBD2 (6 bases). V lost 1 base and J 4 bases, leaving 11 bases between the germline ends. The germline V gene encodes CDR1 PRHDT and CDR2 FYEKMQ (reference sequence). The CDR3 totals 15 residues. CDR3 region: CASSLAAGPYNEQFF. The CDR3 region has the DNA TGTGCCAGCAGCTTAGCAGCGGGCCCATACAATGAGCAGTTCTTC.

The chain employs TRBV27 and TRBJ1-3; TRBD1 aligns across 9 bases. The germline V gene encodes CDR1 MNHEY and CDR2 SMNVEV (reference sequence). The ends lost 4 bases at V and 1 base at J; junction bases unmatched: 8. CDR3 length: 17 residues. In DNA, the CDR3 is TGTGCCAGCAGTTCCGCGACAGGGGGGGGGTCTGGAAACACCATATATTTT. Protein: CASSSATGGGSGNTIYF.

This rearrangement joins TRBV27 to TRBJ2-1; D remains ambiguous. Trimming removed 4 bases at V and 0 bases at J, with 10 bases between. Germline CDR1 MNHEY, CDR2 SMNVEV (reference sequence). There are 15 residues in the CDR3. This CDR3 is CASSSTLSSYNEQFF. The CDR3 coding sequence is TGTGCCAGCAGTTCGACTCTGAGCTCCTACAATGAGCAGTTCTTC.

The chain employs TRBV14 and TRBJ2-1, with D possibly matching TRBD2 (6 bases). The germline gives CDR1 SGHDN, CDR2 FVKESK. The CDR3 has 17 amino acids. Trimming took off 2 bases at V and 7 bases at J, with 21 bases between the two ends. The CDR3 reads CASSQRTTGVGWNEQFF. CDR3 DNA: TGTGCCAGCAGCCAACGGACCACGGGAGTTGGATGGAATGAGCAGTTCTTC. Full variable domain (rest looked up from reference TRBV14 and TRBJ2-1): EAGVTQFPSHSVIEKGQTVTLRCDPISGHDNLYWYRRVMGKEIKFLLHFVKESKQDESGMPNNRFLAERTGGTYSTLKVQPAELEDSGVYFCASSQRTTGVGWNEQFFGPGTRLTVL.

The chain uses TRBV6-5 and TRBJ2-7; the match to TRBD2 covers 9 bases. CDR1 is MNHEY, CDR2 SVGAGI, per germline. This CDR3 spans 16 amino acids. The J segment lost 2 bases and the V segment lost 0 bases, leaving 5 bases of the junction unmatched. In DNA form, the CDR3 reads TGTGCCAGCAGTTACTCGAGAGCGGGAGGAACCTACGAGCAGTACTTC. Translation gives CASSYSRAGGTYEQYF.

The chain recombines TRBV11-2 with TRBJ2-7; 12 bases are shared with TRBD2. There are 19 residues in the CDR3. Germline values: CDR1 SGHAT, CDR2 FQNNGV. V trimming: 2 bases; J trimming: 5 bases; junction bases outside the gene matches: 16. The CDR3 region is CASSLRLPKTSGSRNEQYF. CDR3 nucleotides: TGTGCCAGCAGCTTACGGCTACCCAAGACTAGCGGGAGCAGGAACGAGCAGTACTTC.

The chain is built from TRBV6-1 and TRBJ2-1, with TRBD2 identical over 13 bases. Germline-derived CDR1 and CDR2 are MNHNS and SASEGT. Trimming cost V 1 base and J 5 bases; bases outside gene matches: 11. The CDR3 sequence is 19 residues long. CDR3 DNA sequence: TGTGCCAGCAGTGAAGATCTCGGTACGGGACTAGCGGGAAACAATGAGCAGTTCTTC. This translates into CASSEDLGTGLAGNNEQFF.

This clone appeared a few times. V gene TRBV7-9 combines with J gene TRBJ2-7, with TRBD1 identical over 8 bases. V trimming: 5 bases; J trimming: 0 bases; junction bases outside the gene matches: 12. Germline V CDR1 and CDR2: SEHNR, FQNEAQ (reference sequence). The CDR3 is made up of 17 amino acids. CDR3 loop: CASSGIGQGLNSYEQYF. In DNA, the CDR3 is TGTGCCAGCAGCGGAATCGGACAGGGTTTGAACTCCTACGAGCAGTACTTC.

The chain recombines TRBV18 with TRBJ1-4; D is perhaps TRBD1 (5 bases). Germline V gene sequence: CDR1 KGHSH, CDR2 LQKENI. V lost 3 bases to trimming and J lost 5 bases, with 16 bases between them. This CDR3 has 16 amino acids. CDR3: CASSPGPRGPNEKLFF. CDR3 coding DNA: TGTGCCAGCTCACCTGGGCCGCGGGGACCGAATGAAAAACTGTTTTTT.

Only one count was recorded for this clone. V is TRBV12-5 and J is TRBJ2-1, with 8 positions matching TRBD2. Germline V gene lookup returns CDR1 LGHNT and CDR2 FRNRAP. Losses at the gene ends were 1 base for V and 9 bases for J; bases not matched to a gene: 8. This CDR3 has 15 amino acids. The CDR3 coding sequence is TGTGCTAGTGGTTTGGACGGGAGGGCCTCTGGTGAGCAGTTCTTC. It translates to CASGLDGRASGEQFF.